This record concerns one TCR beta chain sequence. Researchers took blood at baseline, on cycle 4 day 1, and on cycle 7 day 1. The sample comes from a study of OX40 agonist ivuxolimab in advanced cancers. At the level of the study: The study treated patients with ivuxolimab, an agonistic anti-OX40 (CD134) antibody. At 0.01 to 10 mg/kg, ivuxolimab was administered intravenously to patients every 2 weeks.

Profiling relied on immunoSEQ multiplex PCR, and the TCRdb table lists in-frame clones only, not all of them. This table has tens of thousands of clones, 70% to 90% appearing once. Looked up from germline, CDR1 is SQVTM and CDR2 is ANQGSEA. The CDR3 is 13 amino acids. The V gene end was trimmed by 6 bases and the J gene end by 0 bases; junction bases not matched to a gene: 4. Source: CD4+ or CD8+ T cells sorted from blood, taken in a trial of the OX40 agonist ivuxolimab. J is TRBJ1-1 and V is TRBV29-1; the match to TRBD1 covers 7 bases. This TCR derives from an adult with an advanced solid tumor such as melanoma, head and neck, liver or kidney cancer. The CDR3, as DNA: TGCAGCGTGACGACAGGGCTGAACACTGAAGCTTTCTTT. Amino acids: CSVTTGLNTEAFF.